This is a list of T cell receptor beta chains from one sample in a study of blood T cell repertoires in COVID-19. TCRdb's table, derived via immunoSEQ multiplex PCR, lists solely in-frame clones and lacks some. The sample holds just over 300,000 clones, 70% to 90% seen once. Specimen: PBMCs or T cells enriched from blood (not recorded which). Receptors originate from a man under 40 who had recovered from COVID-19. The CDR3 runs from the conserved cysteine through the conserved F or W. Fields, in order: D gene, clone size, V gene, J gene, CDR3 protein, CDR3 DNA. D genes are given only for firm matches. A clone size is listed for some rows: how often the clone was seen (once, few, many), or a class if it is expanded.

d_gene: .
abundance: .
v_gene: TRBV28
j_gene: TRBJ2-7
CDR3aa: CASSAQGFSYEQYF
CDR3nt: TGTGCCAGCAGTGCCCAGGGATTCTCCTACGAGCAGTACTTC

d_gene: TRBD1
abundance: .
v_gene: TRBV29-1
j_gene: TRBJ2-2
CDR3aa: CSVGDREQKNTGELFF
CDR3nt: TGCAGCGTGGGGGACAGGGAACAAAAGAACACCGGGGAGCTGTTTTTT

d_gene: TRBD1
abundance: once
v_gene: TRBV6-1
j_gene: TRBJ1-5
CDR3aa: CASSDVPGGFQPQHF
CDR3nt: TGTGCCAGCAGTGACGTTCCAGGGGGATTCCAGCCCCAGCATTTT

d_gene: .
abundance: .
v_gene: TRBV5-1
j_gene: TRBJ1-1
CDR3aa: CASSLAAGAVTEAFF
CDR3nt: TGCGCCAGCAGCTTGGCCGCAGGGGCCGTCACTGAAGCTTTCTTT

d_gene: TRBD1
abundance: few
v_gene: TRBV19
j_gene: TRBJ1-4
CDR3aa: CASSYSDRGREKLFF
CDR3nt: TGTGCCAGTAGTTATTCGGACAGGGGGCGCGAAAAACTGTTTTTT

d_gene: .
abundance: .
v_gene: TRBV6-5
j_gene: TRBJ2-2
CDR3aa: CASQRGTTGELFF
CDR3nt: TGTGCCAGTCAGCGTGGCACAACCGGGGAGCTGTTTTTT

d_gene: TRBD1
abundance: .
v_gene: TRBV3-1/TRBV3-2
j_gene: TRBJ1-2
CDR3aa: CASSGEGANYGYTF
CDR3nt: TGTGCCAGCTCAGGTGAGGGGGCCAACTATGGCTACACCTTC

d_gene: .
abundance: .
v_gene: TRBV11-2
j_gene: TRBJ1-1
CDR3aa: CASSGRTVRNTEAFF
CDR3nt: TGTGCCAGCAGCGGACGGACAGTTAGAAACACTGAAGCTTTCTTT

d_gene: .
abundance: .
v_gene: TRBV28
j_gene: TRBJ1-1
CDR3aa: CASSPVSSNTEAFF
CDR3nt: TGTGCCAGCAGTCCAGTATCATCGAACACTGAAGCTTTCTTT

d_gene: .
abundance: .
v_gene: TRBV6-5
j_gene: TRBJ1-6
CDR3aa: CASSSKGREGSPLHF
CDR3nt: TGTGCCAGCAGTTCTAAGGGGAGGGAAGGTTCACCCCTCCACTTT

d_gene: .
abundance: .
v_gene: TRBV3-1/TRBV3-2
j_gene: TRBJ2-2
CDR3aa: CASSQEAGGTGELFF
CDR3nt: TGTGCCAGCAGCCAAGAGGCGGGTGGGACCGGGGAGCTGTTTTTT

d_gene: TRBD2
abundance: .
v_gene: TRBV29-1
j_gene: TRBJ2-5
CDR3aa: CSVEDPGLAGFQETQYF
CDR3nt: TGCAGCGTTGAAGATCCGGGACTAGCGGGGTTCCAAGAGACCCAGTACTTC

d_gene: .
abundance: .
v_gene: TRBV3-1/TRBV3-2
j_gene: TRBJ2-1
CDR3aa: CASSQPLGGAEQFF
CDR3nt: TGTGCCAGCAGCCAACCCCTCGGCGGGGCGGAGCAGTTCTTC

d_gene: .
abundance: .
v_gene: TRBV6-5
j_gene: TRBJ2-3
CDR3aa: CASSYSGRTDTQYF
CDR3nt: TGTGCCAGCAGTTACTCTGGGCGCACAGATACGCAGTATTTT

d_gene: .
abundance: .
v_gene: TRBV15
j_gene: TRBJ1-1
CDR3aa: CATSDRRNTEAFF
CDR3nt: TGTGCCACCAGCGATCGGAGGAACACTGAAGCTTTCTTT

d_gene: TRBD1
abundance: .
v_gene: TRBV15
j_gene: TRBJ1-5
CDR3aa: CATSGDRGGGQPQHF
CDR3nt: TGTGCCACCAGCGGGGACAGGGGAGGGGGTCAGCCCCAGCATTTT

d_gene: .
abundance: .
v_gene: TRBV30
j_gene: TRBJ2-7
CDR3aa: CAWSVWTVPYEQYF
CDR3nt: TGTGCCTGGAGTGTCTGGACAGTCCCCTACGAGCAGTACTTC

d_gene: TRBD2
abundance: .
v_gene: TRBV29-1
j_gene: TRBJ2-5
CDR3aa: CSVEDFGTSGQETQYF
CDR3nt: TGCAGCGTTGAAGATTTCGGGACTAGCGGACAAGAGACCCAGTACTTC

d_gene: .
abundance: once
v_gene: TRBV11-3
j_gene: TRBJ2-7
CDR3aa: CASSVRGTTYEQYF
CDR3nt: TGTGCCAGCAGCGTTCGAGGAACTACCTACGAGCAGTACTTC

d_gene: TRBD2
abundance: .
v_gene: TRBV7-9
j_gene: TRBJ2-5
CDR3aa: CASIPSGVQETQYF
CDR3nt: TGTGCCAGCATTCCAAGCGGGGTCCAAGAGACCCAGTACTTC

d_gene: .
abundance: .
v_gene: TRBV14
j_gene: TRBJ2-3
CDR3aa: CASSQVGGARDTQYF
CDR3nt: TGTGCCAGCAGCCAAGTAGGGGGAGCAAGAGATACGCAGTATTTT

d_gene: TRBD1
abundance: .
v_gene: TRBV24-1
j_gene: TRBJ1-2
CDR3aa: CATSDPGQGQAYGYTF
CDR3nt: TGTGCCACCAGTGACCCAGGACAGGGGCAGGCCTATGGCTACACCTTC

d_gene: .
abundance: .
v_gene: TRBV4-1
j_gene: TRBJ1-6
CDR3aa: CASSQGAGNSPLHF
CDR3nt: TGCGCCAGCAGCCAGGGTGCCGGGAATTCACCCCTCCACTTT

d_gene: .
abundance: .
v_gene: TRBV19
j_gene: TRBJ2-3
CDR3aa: CASSISVTDTQYF
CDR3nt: TGTGCCAGTAGTATTAGCGTCACAGATACGCAGTATTTT

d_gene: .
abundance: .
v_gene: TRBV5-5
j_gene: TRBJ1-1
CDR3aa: CASGRGGTEAFF
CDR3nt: TGTGCCAGCGGGCGCGGGGGCACTGAAGCTTTCTTT

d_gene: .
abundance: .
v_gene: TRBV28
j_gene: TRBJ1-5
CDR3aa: CASSFSGQGGQPQHF
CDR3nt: TGTGCCAGCAGTTTTTCAGGGCAGGGAGGTCAGCCCCAGCATTTT